The clone carrying this TCR beta chain was observed a handful of times. Antigen: not known. A read error may account for a junction end that differs from germline. Extractions gave at least 5.5 micrograms of total RNA per sample. The data stem from a study of blood T cells in healthy people across ages. Study overall: With template switching, about one barcoded beta molecule was captured per two T cells. Study-level points and caveats: CMV status of donors was not determined, possibly confounding expanded clonotype changes.

The CDR3 is 14 amino acids. Germline CDR1 and CDR2: MNHNY and SVGAGI (reference sequence). With a J-beta primer mix and a sample-barcoded 5' primer, a second PCR ran about 6 to 11 cycles. Each cDNA was tagged by a template-switch adaptor containing 12 random nucleotides. MiXCR, run by TCRdb on the 5' RACE reads, gives a single entry per CDR3 protein. The data hold around 1,700,000 distinct CDR3 sequences, with 28% observed a single time. This receptor was identified in a woman in her twenties or thirties in good health. The chain joins TRBV6-6 to TRBJ2-3, with 8 nucleotides matching TRBD2. The specimen sequenced was blood. This CDR3 is CATRGGSSTDTQYF. Written as DNA, the CDR3 is TGTGCCACCCGGGGGGGCTCTAGCACGGATACGCAGTATTTT.